This entry concerns a single T cell receptor beta chain. In the original workflow: Reference gene primers were amplified, and this amplification served to estimate nucleated cell counts. The assay was immunoSEQ multiplex PCR, and TCRdb's table has in-frame clones only and misses some. The D gene and trimming were derived from the DNA, and the V and J assignments and clone size from that table. The sample contains some 250,000 clones, about 82% of which appear only once. Deletions cut 3 bases from V and 6 bases from J, with 14 bases between. CDR3 size: 14 residues. Germline V lookup: CDR1 MDHEN, CDR2 SYDVKM. This entry is derived from a study of blood T cell repertoires in COVID-19. About the research overall: The United States, Italy and Spain provided the acute and convalescent COVID-19 samples. From T cells, B-cell-depleted T cells, or PBMCs came the material, which was cDNA or gDNA.

The specimen was peripheral blood. The chain combines TRBV28 with TRBJ1-1; no firm D call. The TCR was taken from a man at least 80 years old with acute or convalescent COVID-19. CDR3 region: CASSLVHMSAEAFF. As DNA, the CDR3 is TGTGCCAGCAGTTTGGTGCACATGAGCGCTGAAGCTTTCTTT.